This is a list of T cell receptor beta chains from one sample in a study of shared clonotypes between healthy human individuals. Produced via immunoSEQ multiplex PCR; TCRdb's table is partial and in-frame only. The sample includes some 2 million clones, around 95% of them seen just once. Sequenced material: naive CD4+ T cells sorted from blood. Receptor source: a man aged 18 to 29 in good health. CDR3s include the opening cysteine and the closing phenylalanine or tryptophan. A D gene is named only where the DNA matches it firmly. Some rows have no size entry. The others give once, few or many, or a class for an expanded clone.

CDR3nt: TGTGCCAGCAGCCCGGCGGTGTGGCGGGAGGGTCCAGATACGCAGTATTTT
CDR3aa: CASSPAVWREGPDTQYF
abundance: NA
v_gene: TRBV5-6
j_gene: TRBJ2-3
d_gene: TRBD2

CDR3nt: TGTGCCAGCAGCTCATCCTTCTATGGCTACACCTTC
CDR3aa: CASSSSFYGYTF
abundance: NA
v_gene: TRBV2
j_gene: TRBJ1-2
d_gene: NA

CDR3nt: TGCGCCAGCAGCTGGACGACAGTAGGGTACGAGCAGTACTTC
CDR3aa: CASSWTTVGYEQYF
abundance: few
v_gene: TRBV5-1
j_gene: TRBJ2-7
d_gene: NA

CDR3nt: TGTGCCAGCAGTTTACCGGGACCGGGGAACACTGAAGCTTTCTTT
CDR3aa: CASSLPGPGNTEAFF
abundance: once
v_gene: TRBV27
j_gene: TRBJ1-1
d_gene: NA

CDR3nt: TGCGCCAGCAGCTTGAGTATGAGCTACGAGCAGTACTTC
CDR3aa: CASSLSMSYEQYF
abundance: NA
v_gene: TRBV5-1
j_gene: TRBJ2-7
d_gene: NA

CDR3nt: TGTGCCAGCAGCGTAGGGGTAGCGGATACAGATACGCAGTATTTT
CDR3aa: CASSVGVADTDTQYF
abundance: NA
v_gene: TRBV9
j_gene: TRBJ2-3
d_gene: NA

CDR3nt: TGTGCCACCAGCACGCGCACCACTAAGGGCTCCTATAATTCACCCCTCCACTTT
CDR3aa: CATSTRTTKGSYNSPLHF
abundance: NA
v_gene: TRBV15
j_gene: TRBJ1-6
d_gene: NA

CDR3nt: TGTGCCAGCAGCTTGCGGGCTAGCGGGAGGGCCGGCGGGGAGCTGTTTTTT
CDR3aa: CASSLRASGRAGGELFF
abundance: many
v_gene: TRBV5-4
j_gene: TRBJ2-2
d_gene: TRBD2

CDR3nt: TGCGCCAGCAGCTTGACGGGGGTCGGCGGGGAGACCCAGTACTTC
CDR3aa: CASSLTGVGGETQYF
abundance: once
v_gene: TRBV5-1
j_gene: TRBJ2-5
d_gene: NA

CDR3nt: TGTGCCAGCAGCCAGCCAGGGGGTGGCCACGAGCAGTACTTC
CDR3aa: CASSQPGGGHEQYF
abundance: NA
v_gene: TRBV7-9
j_gene: TRBJ2-7
d_gene: TRBD1

CDR3nt: TGTGCCAGCTCACCGAAACAGGGCGCCACTGAAGCTTTCTTT
CDR3aa: CASSPKQGATEAFF
abundance: NA
v_gene: TRBV18
j_gene: TRBJ1-1
d_gene: NA

CDR3nt: TGTGCCAGCAGTTACAGGGACAGGGGGTCCTACGAGCAGTACTTC
CDR3aa: CASSYRDRGSYEQYF
abundance: NA
v_gene: TRBV6-5
j_gene: TRBJ2-7
d_gene: TRBD1

CDR3nt: TGCGCCAGCAGCCAAACTACTCCGACGGAGACCAATTCACCCCTCCACTTT
CDR3aa: CASSQTTPTETNSPLHF
abundance: NA
v_gene: TRBV4-1
j_gene: TRBJ1-6
d_gene: NA

CDR3nt: TGTGCCAGCTCACCACCGGTCAACAATGAGCAGTTCTTC
CDR3aa: CASSPPVNNEQFF
abundance: NA
v_gene: TRBV18
j_gene: TRBJ2-1
d_gene: NA

CDR3nt: TGTGCCAGCAGTGAAACCCCTAATCAGCCCCAGCATTTT
CDR3aa: CASSETPNQPQHF
abundance: NA
v_gene: TRBV2
j_gene: TRBJ1-5
d_gene: NA

CDR3nt: TGTGCCAGTGGCAACACAATGAACACTGAAGCTTTCTTT
CDR3aa: CASGNTMNTEAFF
abundance: NA
v_gene: TRBV19
j_gene: TRBJ1-1
d_gene: NA

CDR3nt: TGTGCCAGCAGCTTAGTATCTAGGGGAGAGACCCGGTACTTC
CDR3aa: CASSLVSRGETRYF
abundance: once
v_gene: TRBV7-8
j_gene: TRBJ2-5
d_gene: NA

CDR3nt: TGTGCCAGCAGTGACAGGTCTTACTCAACTAATGAAAAACTGTTTTTT
CDR3aa: CASSDRSYSTNEKLFF
abundance: NA
v_gene: TRBV25-1
j_gene: TRBJ1-4
d_gene: NA

CDR3nt: TGCAGTGCTCGCGAGAACACTGAAGCTTTCTTT
CDR3aa: CSARENTEAFF
abundance: NA
v_gene: TRBV20-1
j_gene: TRBJ1-1
d_gene: NA

CDR3nt: TGTGCCAGTGAGGAGAGTGGCCCCACTAATGAAAAACTGTTTTTT
CDR3aa: CASEESGPTNEKLFF
abundance: NA
v_gene: TRBV25-1
j_gene: TRBJ1-4
d_gene: NA

CDR3nt: TGCGCCAGCAGCCTAGAGCAGCAGTACTCTGGAAACACCATATATTTT
CDR3aa: CASSLEQQYSGNTIYF
abundance: once
v_gene: TRBV5-1
j_gene: TRBJ1-3
d_gene: NA

CDR3nt: TGCGCCAGCAGCCTTCATCTGAGGGATTTCGTCTATGGCTACACCTTC
CDR3aa: CASSLHLRDFVYGYTF
abundance: NA
v_gene: TRBV4-3
j_gene: TRBJ1-2
d_gene: NA

CDR3nt: TGTGCCAGCAGTTACTCGTGGGGGACATACGAGCAGTACTTC
CDR3aa: CASSYSWGTYEQYF
abundance: NA
v_gene: TRBV6-5
j_gene: TRBJ2-7
d_gene: NA

CDR3nt: TGTGCCAGCAGTTTCGGGACTGGGAATTCACCCCTCCACTTT
CDR3aa: CASSFGTGNSPLHF
abundance: once
v_gene: TRBV7-6
j_gene: TRBJ1-6
d_gene: NA

CDR3nt: TGTGCCAGCAGCCTGGGGACTTTCACTAGCACAGATACGCAGTATTTT
CDR3aa: CASSLGTFTSTDTQYF
abundance: NA
v_gene: TRBV11-3
j_gene: TRBJ2-3
d_gene: NA

CDR3nt: TGTGCCAGCAGCTTGACTCTAGCGGGGGGTCCGCTTATAAATACGCAGTATTTT
CDR3aa: CASSLTLAGGPLINTQYF
abundance: NA
v_gene: TRBV5-4
j_gene: TRBJ2-3
d_gene: TRBD2

CDR3nt: TGTGCCAGCAGCTTAGGGGCGGGTCAAGAGACCCAGTACTTC
CDR3aa: CASSLGAGQETQYF
abundance: once
v_gene: TRBV7-9
j_gene: TRBJ2-5
d_gene: NA